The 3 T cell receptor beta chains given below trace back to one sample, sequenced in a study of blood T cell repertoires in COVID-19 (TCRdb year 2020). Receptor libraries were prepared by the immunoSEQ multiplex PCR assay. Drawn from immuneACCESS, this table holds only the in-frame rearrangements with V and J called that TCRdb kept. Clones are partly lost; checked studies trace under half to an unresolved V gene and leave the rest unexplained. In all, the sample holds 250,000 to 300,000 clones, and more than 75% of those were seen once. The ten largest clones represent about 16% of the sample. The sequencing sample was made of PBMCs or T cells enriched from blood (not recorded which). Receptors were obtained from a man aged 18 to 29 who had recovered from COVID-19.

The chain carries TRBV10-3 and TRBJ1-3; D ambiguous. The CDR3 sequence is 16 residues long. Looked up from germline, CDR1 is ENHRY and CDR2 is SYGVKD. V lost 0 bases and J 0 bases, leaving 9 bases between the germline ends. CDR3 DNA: TGTGCCATCAGTGAGTCAACCGCGGGCTCTGGAAACACCATATATTTT. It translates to CAISESTAGSGNTIYF.

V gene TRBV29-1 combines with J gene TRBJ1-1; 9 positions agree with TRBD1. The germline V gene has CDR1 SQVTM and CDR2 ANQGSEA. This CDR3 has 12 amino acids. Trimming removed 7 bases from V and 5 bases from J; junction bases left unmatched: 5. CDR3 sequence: CSGEQGATEAFF. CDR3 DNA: TGCAGCGGAGAACAGGGGGCAACTGAAGCTTTCTTT.

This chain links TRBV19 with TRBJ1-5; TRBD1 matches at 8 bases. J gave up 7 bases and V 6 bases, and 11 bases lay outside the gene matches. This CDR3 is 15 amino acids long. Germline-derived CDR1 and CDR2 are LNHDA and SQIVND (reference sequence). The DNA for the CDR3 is TGTGCCAGTAGGCAGGGGGCAGAGTCTCGGCAGCCCCAGCATTTT. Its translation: CASRQGAESRQPQHF.